A selection of T cell receptor beta chains follows, all from one sample in a study of blood T cell repertoires in COVID-19. Repertoires were generated with immunoSEQ multiplex PCR, while TCRdb's copy carries only in-frame clones and drops some. The sample records under 300,000 clones, approximately 84% being singletons. Sequenced sample: PBMCs or T cells enriched from blood (not recorded which). These receptors were obtained from a man aged 50-59 years who had recovered from COVID-19. Each CDR3 is given with its conserved first and last residue. Fields, in order: J gene, clone size, V gene, D gene, CDR3 DNA, CDR3 protein. A D gene is named only where the DNA matches it firmly. Some rows mark clone size as missing; the rest say once, few, many or name a class of expanded clone.

j_gene: TRBJ1-2
abundance: NA
v_gene: TRBV7-9
d_gene: NA
CDR3nt: TGTGCCAGCAGCACCGACAGGCGGGCCGGCTACACCTTC
CDR3aa: CASSTDRRAGYTF

j_gene: TRBJ2-1
abundance: NA
v_gene: TRBV7-7
d_gene: NA
CDR3nt: TGTGCTAGCAGCCCAGGGGGGCAGGGTATCAATGAGCAGTTCTTC
CDR3aa: CASSPGGQGINEQFF

j_gene: TRBJ1-5
abundance: NA
v_gene: TRBV4-2
d_gene: TRBD1
CDR3nt: TGTGCCAGCAGCGAAGGGACAGGGAGCAATCAGCCCCAGCATTTT
CDR3aa: CASSEGTGSNQPQHF

j_gene: TRBJ2-5
abundance: NA
v_gene: TRBV6-5
d_gene: TRBD2
CDR3nt: TGTGCCAGCAGCCTGGGACTAGAAAAGACCCAGTACTTC
CDR3aa: CASSLGLEKTQYF

j_gene: TRBJ2-7
abundance: NA
v_gene: TRBV27
d_gene: NA
CDR3nt: TGTGCCAGCAGCACTCTGGAGACTAGGAGCGAGCAGTACTTC
CDR3aa: CASSTLETRSEQYF

j_gene: TRBJ2-3
abundance: NA
v_gene: TRBV19
d_gene: NA
CDR3nt: TGTGCCAGCACAAACAGGGTCACTAGCACAGATACGCAGTATTTT
CDR3aa: CASTNRVTSTDTQYF

j_gene: TRBJ2-7
abundance: NA
v_gene: TRBV6-5
d_gene: TRBD1
CDR3nt: TGTGCCAGCAGTCGGGACAGAAACTACGAGCAGTACTTC
CDR3aa: CASSRDRNYEQYF

j_gene: TRBJ2-1
abundance: NA
v_gene: TRBV6-1
d_gene: TRBD2
CDR3nt: TGTGCCAGCAGTGAACTGACTAGCGGCTTCTACAATGAGCAGTTCTTC
CDR3aa: CASSELTSGFYNEQFF

j_gene: TRBJ2-7
abundance: NA
v_gene: TRBV9
d_gene: NA
CDR3nt: TGTGCCAGCAGCATAGACTGGAGCTCCTACGAGCAGTACTTC
CDR3aa: CASSIDWSSYEQYF

j_gene: TRBJ2-5
abundance: once
v_gene: TRBV7-9
d_gene: NA
CDR3nt: TGTGCCAGCAGCTTAGCGAGGCAGGGCCAAGAGACCCAGTACTTC
CDR3aa: CASSLARQGQETQYF

j_gene: TRBJ1-2
abundance: many
v_gene: TRBV6-5
d_gene: NA
CDR3nt: TGTGCCAGCAGCGGCGGGACTGCTAACTATGGCTACACCTTC
CDR3aa: CASSGGTANYGYTF

j_gene: TRBJ1-2
abundance: NA
v_gene: TRBV12-3/TRBV12-4
d_gene: NA
CDR3nt: TGTGCCAGCAGTACAAGTAAGGGGGGCTACACCTTC
CDR3aa: CASSTSKGGYTF

j_gene: TRBJ2-6
abundance: NA
v_gene: TRBV4-1
d_gene: NA
CDR3nt: TGCGCCAGCAGCCAAGATCACGGGGGCTCTGGGGCCAACGTCCTGACTTTC
CDR3aa: CASSQDHGGSGANVLTF

j_gene: TRBJ2-5
abundance: NA
v_gene: TRBV5-1
d_gene: NA
CDR3nt: TGCGCCAGCAGCGAAGGGGGATCAGGGAAAGAGACCCAGTACTTC
CDR3aa: CASSEGGSGKETQYF

j_gene: TRBJ2-5
abundance: NA
v_gene: TRBV10-3
d_gene: NA
CDR3nt: TGTGCCATCAGTGAGCCGGTCAGGAAAGAGACCCAGTACTTC
CDR3aa: CAISEPVRKETQYF

j_gene: TRBJ2-7
abundance: NA
v_gene: TRBV18
d_gene: TRBD1
CDR3nt: TGTGCCAGCTCACCACCGGGACAGGGGGTAAAGGCCTACGAGCAGTACTTC
CDR3aa: CASSPPGQGVKAYEQYF

j_gene: TRBJ1-1
abundance: NA
v_gene: TRBV12-3/TRBV12-4
d_gene: NA
CDR3nt: TGTGCCAGCAGTAACAGGGAGAACACTGAAGCTTTCTTT
CDR3aa: CASSNRENTEAFF

j_gene: TRBJ2-7
abundance: NA
v_gene: TRBV5-1
d_gene: TRBD1
CDR3nt: TGCGCCAGCAGCTTGGACAGGGGGCTCTACGAGCAGTACTTC
CDR3aa: CASSLDRGLYEQYF

j_gene: TRBJ2-3
abundance: NA
v_gene: TRBV4-2
d_gene: NA
CDR3nt: TGTGCCAGCCGCGGGTCGGAATCCTTCACAGATACGCAGTATTTT
CDR3aa: CASRGSESFTDTQYF

j_gene: TRBJ1-2
abundance: NA
v_gene: TRBV19
d_gene: TRBD1
CDR3nt: TGTGCCACGTTCGGACAGGGAGTCTATGGCTACACCTTC
CDR3aa: CATFGQGVYGYTF

j_gene: TRBJ2-1
abundance: NA
v_gene: TRBV30
d_gene: NA
CDR3nt: TGTGCCTGGAGCTACGGGGAGCGGAGCACACACTCCTACAATGAGCAGTTCTTC
CDR3aa: CAWSYGERSTHSYNEQFF

j_gene: TRBJ1-2
abundance: NA
v_gene: TRBV5-1
d_gene: NA
CDR3nt: TGCGCCAGCACCACTGCCCCCGGGACTACTAACTATGGCTACACCTTC
CDR3aa: CASTTAPGTTNYGYTF

j_gene: TRBJ2-5
abundance: once
v_gene: TRBV7-3
d_gene: NA
CDR3nt: TGTGCCAGCAGCTTAAAAGGCAGGGGAGAGACCCAGTACTTC
CDR3aa: CASSLKGRGETQYF

j_gene: TRBJ2-2
abundance: NA
v_gene: TRBV10-2
d_gene: NA
CDR3nt: TGCGCCAGCAGTGGGCAGGGAAACACCGGGGAGCTGTTTTTT
CDR3aa: CASSGQGNTGELFF

j_gene: TRBJ2-5
abundance: NA
v_gene: TRBV30
d_gene: NA
CDR3nt: TGTGCCTGGGGCCGGGGGGCTAGTCATACGCAGGAGACCCAGTACTTC
CDR3aa: CAWGRGASHTQETQYF

j_gene: TRBJ2-1
abundance: once
v_gene: TRBV25-1
d_gene: TRBD2
CDR3nt: TGTGCCAGCGGGGGGAGGGAGCGAGGTGAGCAGTTCTTC
CDR3aa: CASGGRERGEQFF

j_gene: TRBJ2-1
abundance: NA
v_gene: TRBV28
d_gene: NA
CDR3nt: TGTGCCAGCAGTTCCCCCCAGGGGGGAGTTGCCTACAATGAGCAGTTCTTC
CDR3aa: CASSSPQGGVAYNEQFF

j_gene: TRBJ2-7
abundance: few
v_gene: TRBV6-2/TRBV6-3
d_gene: NA
CDR3nt: TGTGCCAGCAGCCACTTTTTACAGGGAAAATACGAGCAGTACTTC
CDR3aa: CASSHFLQGKYEQYF

j_gene: TRBJ2-3
abundance: NA
v_gene: TRBV27
d_gene: TRBD2
CDR3nt: TGTGCCAGCAGTTTACCTTTCGGGGGACTACCCTGTAGCACAGATACGCAGTATTTT
CDR3aa: CASSLPFGGLPCSTDTQYF

j_gene: TRBJ2-1
abundance: NA
v_gene: TRBV4-1
d_gene: TRBD2
CDR3nt: TGCGCCAGCAGCCAGGCTACTTTAGCGGGAGGCCTCGATGAGCAGTTCTTC
CDR3aa: CASSQATLAGGLDEQFF

j_gene: TRBJ2-6
abundance: NA
v_gene: TRBV30
d_gene: NA
CDR3nt: TGTGCCTGGAGTGGCCTCACAGGGTCCGCATACTCTGGGGCCAACGTCCTGACTTTC
CDR3aa: CAWSGLTGSAYSGANVLTF

j_gene: TRBJ1-6
abundance: NA
v_gene: TRBV2
d_gene: TRBD1
CDR3nt: TGTGCCAGCAGCGATCGGGGACAGTTTAATTCACCCCTCCACTTT
CDR3aa: CASSDRGQFNSPLHF